This T cell receptor beta chain was sequenced in a study of blood T cell repertoires in COVID-19. The data were produced by immunoSEQ multiplex PCR, yet TCRdb's version contains in-frame clones alone and is incomplete. The data show about 210,000 clones, around 81% seen once. V shed 2 bases, J shed 4 bases, and the junction held 7 bases outside the gene matches. CDR3 length: 15 residues. Looked up from germline, CDR1 is SGHAT and CDR2 is FQNNGV. Material for sequencing was PBMCs or T cells enriched from blood (not recorded which). This TCR was recovered from a woman aged 50 to 60 with acute COVID-19. The chain is built from TRBV11-2 and TRBJ2-7; TRBD1 matches 8 bases. CDR3 nucleotide sequence: TGTGCCAGCAGCTTATCACAGGGGGAATGGTACGAGCAGTACTTC. This translates into CASSLSQGEWYEQYF.